The 14 T cell receptor beta chains presented below share a single source sample, sequenced in a study of blood T cell repertoires in COVID-19. The assay was immunoSEQ multiplex PCR, and TCRdb's table has in-frame clones only and misses some. The table includes about 150,000 clones, approximately 83% detected once. The sample taken for sequencing was peripheral blood. The receptors here all came from a woman aged 55-69 years with acute or convalescent COVID-19.

This chain connects TRBV29-1 to TRBJ1-3; D remains unclear. CDR1 is SQVTM and CDR2 is ANQGSEA in the germline V gene. CDR3 length: 14 residues. V was pared by 4 bases and J by 0 bases, with 10 bases between. The CDR3 here is CSVVNTNSGNTIYF. CDR3 nucleotides: TGCAGCGTTGTCAACACTAACTCTGGAAACACCATATATTTT. The full variable domain, rest sourced from reference TRBV29-1 and TRBJ1-3, is SAVISQKPSRDICQRGTSLTIQCQVDSQVTMMFWYRQQPGQSLTLIATANQGSEATYESGFVIDKFPISRPNLTFSTLTVSNMSPEDSSIYLCSVVNTNSGNTIYFGEGSWLTVV.

V and J are TRBV7-6 and TRBJ1-1; possibly TRBD1 for D (5 bases). This CDR3 has 13 residues. Germline assignment: CDR1 SGHVS and CDR2 FNYEAQ. V lost 5 bases and J 3 bases, leaving 10 bases between the germline ends. DNA for the CDR3: TGTGCCAGCAGCACCCAGGGATACACTGAAGCTTTCTTT. This translates into CASSTQGYTEAFF.

The J gene is TRBJ1-3, the V gene TRBV7-2, with D perhaps matching TRBD1 (6 bases). Germline loops: CDR1 SGHTA, CDR2 FQGNSA. CDR3 length: 14 amino acids. V lost 1 base to trimming and J lost 8 bases, with 12 bases between them. CDR3 sequence (DNA): TGTGCCAGCAGCTTAGGTACAGGGTGGGACACCATATATTTT. Its translation: CASSLGTGWDTIYF.

This chain uses TRBV12-3 or TRBV12-4 with TRBJ2-2; D call uncertain. Trimming left V 7 bases short and J 7 bases short, with 13 bases between. The CDR3 is made up of 13 amino acids. The DNA of the CDR3 is TGTGCCAGCACCCCCCGTGCGGTCGGGGAGCTGTTTTTT. It specifies CASTPRAVGELFF.

The V call is TRBV18, the J call TRBJ1-5, with D uncertain. Germline assignment: CDR1 KGHSH and CDR2 LQKENI. CDR3 length equals 14 residues. V lost 3 bases to trimming and J lost 5 bases, with 11 bases between them. The CDR3 region is CASSPNGEDQPQHF. CDR3 nucleotide sequence: TGTGCCAGCTCACCCAATGGGGAGGATCAGCCCCAGCATTTT. The entire variable domain, with the rest obtained from reference TRBV18 and TRBJ1-5, is as follows: NAGVMQNPRHLVRRRGQEARLRCSPMKGHSHVYWYRQLPEEGLKFMVYLQKENIIDESGMPKERFSAEFPKEGPSILRIQQVVRGDSAAYFCASSPNGEDQPQHFGDGTRLSIL.

The chain links TRBV29-1 to TRBJ2-2; 10 positions match TRBD1. Losses at the gene ends were 3 bases for V and 5 bases for J; bases not matched to a gene: 12. From germline, CDR1 is SQVTM and CDR2 ANQGSEA. The CDR3 is 17 amino acids. DNA of the CDR3: TGCAGCGTTGATATTATAAGGACAGGGGGGTTTACCGGGGAGCTGTTTTTT. It yields the protein CSVDIIRTGGFTGELFF.

V usage is TRBV5-4 and J usage is TRBJ2-1; perhaps TRBD2 as D (5 bases). This CDR3 has 15 amino acids. Germline CDR1 is SGHNT and CDR2 is YYREEE (reference sequence). Trimming took off 1 base at V and 4 bases at J, with 12 bases between the two ends. The CDR3 DNA is TGTGCCAGCAGCTTGTTCCTCACGGGGTACAATGAGCAGTTCTTC. Its protein product is CASSLFLTGYNEQFF.

The V gene is TRBV2, the J gene TRBJ1-1, with D possibly TRBD1 on 5 matching bases. Trimming removed 6 bases at V and 5 bases at J, with 16 bases between. Germline V gene lookup returns CDR1 SNHLY and CDR2 FYNNEI. This CDR3 region has 14 residues. The CDR3 loop is CASRKEGKRTEAFF. The CDR3 DNA reads as TGTGCCAGCAGAAAGGAGGGGAAGCGGACTGAAGCTTTCTTT.

The chain combines TRBV5-5 with TRBJ1-2, with a possible D match to TRBD1 (5 bases). CDR1 is SGHKS and CDR2 is YYEKEE in the germline V gene (reference sequence). Trimming cost V 0 bases and J 3 bases, with 12 bases left between them. This CDR3 contains 15 residues. In DNA, the CDR3 is TGTGCCAGCAGCTTGGGAGGGACGGGAGACTATGGCTACACCTTC. It translates to CASSLGGTGDYGYTF.

This chain uses TRBV28 with TRBJ1-3; possible D gene TRBD1, 5 bases. V was cut by 6 bases and J by 2 bases, with 35 bases left in between. The CDR3 extends over 22 amino acids. The germline gives CDR1 MDHEN, CDR2 SYDVKM. The CDR3, as DNA: TGTGCCAGCAGGTCGCCCCCGGGCTCACGGTACCAATCGGGGGACCCTGGAAACACCATATATTTT. Its translation is CASRSPPGSRYQSGDPGNTIYF.

The CDR3 DNA follows: TGCGCCAGCAGCCGTGAGGGACAGGGGTTTAATAGCAATCAGCCCCAGCATTTT. Protein sequence: CASSREGQGFNSNQPQHF. The rearrangement uses TRBV4-1 and TRBJ1-5; 10 bases are a match to TRBD1. The junction had 9 bases not matched to a gene; V was cut back by 4 bases and J by 0 bases. Germline V gives CDR1 MGHRA, CDR2 YSYEKL. The CDR3 is made up of 18 amino acids.

The genes are TRBV29-1 and TRBJ1-2, with 8 bases matching TRBD1. The CDR3 sequence is 12 residues long. Unmatched junction bases numbered 8, after V lost 6 bases and J lost 8 bases. Germline V gene sequence: CDR1 SQVTM, CDR2 ANQGSEA. This CDR3 is CSVPTGEGGYTF. CDR3 DNA: TGCAGCGTCCCGACAGGGGAAGGGGGCTACACCTTC. The full variable domain, rest sourced from reference TRBV29-1 and TRBJ1-2, is SAVISQKPSRDICQRGTSLTIQCQVDSQVTMMFWYRQQPGQSLTLIATANQGSEATYESGFVIDKFPISRPNLTFSTLTVSNMSPEDSSIYLCSVPTGEGGYTFGSGTRLTVV.

The V gene is TRBV5-1, the J gene TRBJ2-2, with TRBD1 matching over 7 bases. Per the germline V gene, CDR1 is SGHRS and CDR2 is YFSETQ. V dropped 0 bases and J dropped 1; count of bases not matched to a gene: 3. CDR3 length: 16 residues. The CDR3 spells CASSLGDSLNTGELFF. CDR3 DNA: TGCGCCAGCAGCTTGGGGGACAGCTTGAACACCGGGGAGCTGTTTTTT.

The V gene is TRBV5-6, the J gene TRBJ1-6; tentatively, D is TRBD1 (6 bases). The V end was cut by 5 bases, the J end by 8 bases, with 8 bases between. This CDR3 is built from 12 residues. From germline, CDR1 is SGHDT and CDR2 YYEEEE. In DNA, the CDR3 is TGTGCCAGCAGAGGACAGTATTCACCCCTCCACTTT. This gives the protein CASRGQYSPLHF. The full variable domain, in which reference TRBV5-6 and TRBJ1-6 provide the parts outside the CDR3, is DAGVTQSPTHLIKTRGQQVTLRCSPKSGHDTVSWYQQALGQGPQFIFQYYEEEERQRGNFPDRFSGHQFPNYSSELNVNALLLGDSALYLCASRGQYSPLHFGNGTRLTVT.